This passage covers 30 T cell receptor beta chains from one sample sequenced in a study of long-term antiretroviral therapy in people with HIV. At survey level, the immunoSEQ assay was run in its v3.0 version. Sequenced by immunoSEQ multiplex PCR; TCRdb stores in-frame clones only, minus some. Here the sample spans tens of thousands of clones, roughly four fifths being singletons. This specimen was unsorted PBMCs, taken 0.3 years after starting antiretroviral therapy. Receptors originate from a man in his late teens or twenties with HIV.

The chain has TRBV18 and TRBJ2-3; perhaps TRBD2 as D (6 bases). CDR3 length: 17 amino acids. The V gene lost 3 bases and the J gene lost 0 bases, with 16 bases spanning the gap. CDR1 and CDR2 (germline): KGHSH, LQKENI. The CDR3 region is CASSPRENGHSTDTQYF. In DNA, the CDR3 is TGTGCCAGCTCACCCCGGGAGAACGGGCACAGCACAGATACGCAGTATTTT.

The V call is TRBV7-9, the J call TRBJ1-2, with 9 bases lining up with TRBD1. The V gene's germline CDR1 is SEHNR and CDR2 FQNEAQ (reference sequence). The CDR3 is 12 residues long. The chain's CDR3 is CAHGDRVDGYTF. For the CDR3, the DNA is TGTGCTCACGGGGACAGGGTGGATGGCTACACCTTC.

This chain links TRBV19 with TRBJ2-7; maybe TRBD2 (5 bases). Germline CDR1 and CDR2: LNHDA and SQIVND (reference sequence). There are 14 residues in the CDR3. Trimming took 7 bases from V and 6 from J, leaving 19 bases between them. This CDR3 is CASTSPGERLEQYF. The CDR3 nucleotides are TGTGCCAGTACCTCCCCCGGGGAAAGGCTCGAGCAGTACTTC.

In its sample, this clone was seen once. CDR3 amino acids: CASSETSGGYNEQFF. CDR3 sequence (DNA): TGTGCCAGCAGTGAGACTAGCGGGGGATACAATGAGCAGTTCTTC. V gene TRBV6-4 combines with J gene TRBJ2-1; 12 bases are a match to TRBD2. This CDR3 is built from 15 residues. Germline V gives CDR1 MRHNA, CDR2 SNTAGT. The V segment lost 3 bases and the J segment 4 bases; nucleotides outside the gene matches: 1.

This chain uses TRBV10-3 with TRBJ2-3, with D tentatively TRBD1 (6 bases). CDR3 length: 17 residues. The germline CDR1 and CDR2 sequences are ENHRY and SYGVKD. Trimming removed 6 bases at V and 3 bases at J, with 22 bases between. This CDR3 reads CAISDRSRDERTDTQYF. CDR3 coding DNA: TGTGCCATCAGCGACAGGTCCCGGGACGAGAGGACAGATACGCAGTATTTT.

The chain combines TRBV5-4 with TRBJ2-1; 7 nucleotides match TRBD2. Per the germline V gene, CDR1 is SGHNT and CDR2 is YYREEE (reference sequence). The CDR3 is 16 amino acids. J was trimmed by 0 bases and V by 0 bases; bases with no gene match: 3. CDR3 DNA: TGTGCCAGCAGCTTGGTTTCGGGAGGCTCCTACAATGAGCAGTTCTTC. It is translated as CASSLVSGGSYNEQFF.

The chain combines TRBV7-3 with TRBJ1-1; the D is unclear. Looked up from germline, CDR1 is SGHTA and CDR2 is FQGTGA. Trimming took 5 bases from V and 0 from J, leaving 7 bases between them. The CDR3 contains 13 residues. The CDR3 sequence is CASSGGMNTEAFF. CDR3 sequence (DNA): TGTGCCAGCAGCGGAGGCATGAACACTGAAGCTTTCTTT.

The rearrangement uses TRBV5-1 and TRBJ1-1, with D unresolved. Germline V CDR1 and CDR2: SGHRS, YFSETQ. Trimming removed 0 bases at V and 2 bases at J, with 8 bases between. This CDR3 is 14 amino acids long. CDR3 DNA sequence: TGCGCCAGCAGCTTGGAATCCCCAAACACTGAAGCTTTCTTT. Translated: CASSLESPNTEAFF.

CDR3 loop: CASSLQTGGNTIYF. CDR3 nucleotide sequence: TGTGCCAGCAGCTTGCAGACGGGTGGAAACACCATATATTTT. V gene TRBV5-5 combines with J gene TRBJ1-3, with D unclear. V lost 1 base to trimming and J lost 3 bases, with 8 bases between them. This CDR3 is built from 14 residues. The germline CDR1 and CDR2 sequences are SGHKS and YYEKEE (reference sequence).

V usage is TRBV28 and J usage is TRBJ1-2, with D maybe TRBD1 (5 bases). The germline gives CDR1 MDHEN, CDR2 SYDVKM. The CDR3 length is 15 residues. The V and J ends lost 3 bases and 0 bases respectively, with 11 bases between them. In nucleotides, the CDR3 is TGTGCCAGCAGTTTCGGGGGGACCTCTAACTATGGCTACACCTTC. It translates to CASSFGGTSNYGYTF.

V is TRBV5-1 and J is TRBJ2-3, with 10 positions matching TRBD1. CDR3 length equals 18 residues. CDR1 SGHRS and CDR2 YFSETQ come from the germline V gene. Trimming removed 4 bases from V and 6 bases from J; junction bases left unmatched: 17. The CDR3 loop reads CASSQIYRWDRGGDTQYF. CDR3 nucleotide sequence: TGCGCCAGCAGCCAAATCTACCGGTGGGACAGGGGAGGCGATACGCAGTATTTT.

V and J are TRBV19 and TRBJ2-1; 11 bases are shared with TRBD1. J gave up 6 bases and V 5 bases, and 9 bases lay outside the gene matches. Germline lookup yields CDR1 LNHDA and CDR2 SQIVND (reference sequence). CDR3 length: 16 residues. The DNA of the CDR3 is TGTGCCAGTAGTTCTAATCCGGGACAGGGGGGCAATGAGCAGTTCTTC. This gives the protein CASSSNPGQGGNEQFF.

The CDR3 here is CASRFGQGPHEQYF. In nucleotides, the CDR3 is TGTGCCAGCAGGTTCGGGCAGGGTCCCCACGAGCAGTACTTC. The gene calls are TRBV7-2 and TRBJ2-7; D is perhaps TRBD1 (5 bases). Deletions cut 6 bases from V and 5 bases from J, with 17 bases between. This CDR3 is built from 14 residues. The germline CDR1 and CDR2 sequences are SGHTA and FQGNSA.

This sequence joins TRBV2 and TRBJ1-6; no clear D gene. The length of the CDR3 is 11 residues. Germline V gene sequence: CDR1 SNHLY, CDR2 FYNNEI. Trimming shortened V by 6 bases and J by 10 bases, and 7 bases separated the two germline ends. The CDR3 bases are TGTGCCAGCAGCTTAAAATCACCCCTCCACTTT. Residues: CASSLKSPLHF.

The CDR3 DNA reads as TGTGCCAGTACCCATCGGGGACAGGGGGCGAGGTACTATGGCTACACCTTC. This encodes CASTHRGQGARYYGYTF. This chain uses TRBV19 with TRBJ1-2, with 12 positions matching TRBD1. The germline V gene has CDR1 LNHDA and CDR2 SQIVND (reference sequence). With 7 bases clipped from V and 3 bases from J, the junction kept 12 bases outside the gene matches. The CDR3 has 17 residues.

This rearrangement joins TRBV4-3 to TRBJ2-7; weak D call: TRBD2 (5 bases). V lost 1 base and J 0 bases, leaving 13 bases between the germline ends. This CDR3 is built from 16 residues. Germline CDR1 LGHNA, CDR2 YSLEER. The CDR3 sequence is CASSQGPRASSYEQYF. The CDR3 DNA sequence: TGCGCCAGCAGCCAAGGCCCGAGGGCCTCCTCCTACGAGCAGTACTTC.

CDR3 sequence (DNA): TGTGCCAGTAGTTCCGGGGCGACTAGCGGGGGTACCCAGTACTTC. It is translated as CASSSGATSGGTQYF. J is TRBJ2-5 and V is TRBV19; 12 nucleotides line up with TRBD2. V gave up 5 bases and J gave up 8 bases; unmatched junction bases: 9. The germline V gene encodes CDR1 LNHDA and CDR2 SQIVND (reference sequence). The CDR3 runs to 15 residues. The variable domain in full, with the rest retrieved from reference TRBV19 and TRBJ2-5, is DGGITQSPKYLFRKEGQNVTLSCEQNLNHDAMYWYRQDPGQGLRLIYYSQIVNDFQKGDIAEGYSVSREKKESFPLTVTSAQKNPTAFYLCASSSGATSGGTQYFGPGTRLLVL.

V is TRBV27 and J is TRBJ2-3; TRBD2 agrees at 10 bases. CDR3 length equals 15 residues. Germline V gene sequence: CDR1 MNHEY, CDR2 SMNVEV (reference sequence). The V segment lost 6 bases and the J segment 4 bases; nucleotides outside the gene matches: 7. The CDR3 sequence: CASRILAGSADTQYF. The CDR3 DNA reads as TGTGCCAGCAGGATACTAGCGGGGTCTGCAGATACGCAGTATTTT.

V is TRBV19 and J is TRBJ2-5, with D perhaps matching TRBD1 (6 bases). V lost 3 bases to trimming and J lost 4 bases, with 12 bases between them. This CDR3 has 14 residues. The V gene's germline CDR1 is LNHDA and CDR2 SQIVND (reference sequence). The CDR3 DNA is TGTGCCAGTAGTATCACACAGGGAGCAGAGACCCAGTACTTC. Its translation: CASSITQGAETQYF.

CDR3 coding DNA: TGTGCCAGCAGCCTTGCCCAAGTCTCTGGAAACACCATATATTTT. Its translation: CASSLAQVSGNTIYF. The chain links TRBV5-4 to TRBJ1-3; no clear D gene. This CDR3 has 15 amino acids. Per germline, CDR1 SGHNT and CDR2 YYREEE (reference sequence). The V end lost 4 bases, the J end lost 0 bases, and 11 bases lay between the germline ends.

This CDR3 is CSANTDTQYF. CDR3 DNA: TGCAGTGCCAACACAGATACGCAGTATTTT. The V call is TRBV20-1, the J call TRBJ2-3, with unresolved D. Germline V gene lookup returns CDR1 DFQATT and CDR2 SNEGSKA (reference sequence). The CDR3 runs to 10 residues. V gave up 6 bases and J gave up 2 bases, with 3 bases separating them.

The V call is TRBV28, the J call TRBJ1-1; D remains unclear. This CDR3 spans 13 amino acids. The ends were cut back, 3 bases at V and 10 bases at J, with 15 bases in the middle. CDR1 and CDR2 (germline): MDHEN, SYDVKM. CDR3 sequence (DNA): TGTGCCAGCAGTTTCGAGGCTAACCCGCGAGCTTTCTTT. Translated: CASSFEANPRAFF.

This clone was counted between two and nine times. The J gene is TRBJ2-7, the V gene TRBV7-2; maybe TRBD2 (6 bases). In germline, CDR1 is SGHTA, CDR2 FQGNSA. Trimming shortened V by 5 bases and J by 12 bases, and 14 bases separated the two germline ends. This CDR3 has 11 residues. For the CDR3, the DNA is TGTGCCAGCAGCAATCCGGGACTCCTGTACTTC. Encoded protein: CASSNPGLLYF.

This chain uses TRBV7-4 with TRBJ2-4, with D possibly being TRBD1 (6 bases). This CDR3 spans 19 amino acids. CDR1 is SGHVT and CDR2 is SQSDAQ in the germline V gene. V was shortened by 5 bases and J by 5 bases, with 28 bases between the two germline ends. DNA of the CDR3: TGTGCCAGCAGCCAAGGACAGCTTGGACGGTTGGACGTCGAAAACATTCAGTACTTC. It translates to CASSQGQLGRLDVENIQYF.

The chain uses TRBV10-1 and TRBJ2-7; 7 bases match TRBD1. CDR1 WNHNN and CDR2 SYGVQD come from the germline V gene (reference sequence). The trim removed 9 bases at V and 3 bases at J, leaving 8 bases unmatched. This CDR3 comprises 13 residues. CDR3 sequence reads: CASQGDGLYEQYF. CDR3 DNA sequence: TGCGCCAGTCAGGGGGACGGACTCTACGAGCAGTACTTC.

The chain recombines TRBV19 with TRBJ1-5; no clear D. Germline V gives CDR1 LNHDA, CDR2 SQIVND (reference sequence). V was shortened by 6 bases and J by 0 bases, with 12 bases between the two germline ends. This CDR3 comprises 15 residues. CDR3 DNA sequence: TGTGCCAGTAGCACCTGGGTTTATAGCAATCAGCCCCAGCATTTT. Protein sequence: CASSTWVYSNQPQHF.

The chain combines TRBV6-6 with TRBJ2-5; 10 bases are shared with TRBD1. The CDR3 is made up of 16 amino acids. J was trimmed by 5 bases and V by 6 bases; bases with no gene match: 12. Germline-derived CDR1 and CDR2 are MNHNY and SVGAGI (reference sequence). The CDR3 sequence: CASRTRTGGGWETQYF. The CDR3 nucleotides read TGTGCCAGCAGGACCCGGACAGGGGGAGGATGGGAGACCCAGTACTTC.

CDR3 loop: CASSGVRSKEYEQYF. CDR3 bases: TGTGCCAGCAGTGGGGTACGGAGCAAGGAGTACGAGCAGTACTTC. The chain is built from TRBV6-4 and TRBJ2-7; D remains ambiguous. CDR3 size: 15 residues. The germline V gene encodes CDR1 MRHNA and CDR2 SNTAGT. The V end was cut by 4 bases, the J end by 4 bases, with 17 bases between.

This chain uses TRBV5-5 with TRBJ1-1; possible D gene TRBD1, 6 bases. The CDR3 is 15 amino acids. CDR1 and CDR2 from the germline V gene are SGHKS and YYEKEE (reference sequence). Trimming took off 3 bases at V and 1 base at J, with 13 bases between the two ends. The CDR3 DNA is TGTGCCAGCAGCTGGACGACAGGTGCGAACACTGAAGCTTTCTTT. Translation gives CASSWTTGANTEAFF.

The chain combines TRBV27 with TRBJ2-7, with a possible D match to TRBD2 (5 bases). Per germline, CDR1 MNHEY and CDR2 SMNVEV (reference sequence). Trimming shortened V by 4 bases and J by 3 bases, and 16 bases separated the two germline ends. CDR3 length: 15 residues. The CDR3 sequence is CASSSPGKGIYEQYF. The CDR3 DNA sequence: TGTGCCAGCAGTTCTCCCGGGAAGGGCATCTACGAGCAGTACTTC.